The 2 T cell receptor beta chains reported below all come from one sample, sequenced in a study of human T cells and chemical hapten exposure. TCRdb re-analysed the RACE reads in MiXCR, keeping a single row per CDR3 protein. The table includes 300,000 to 450,000 distinct CDR3 sequences, roughly 4.6% detected once. The time point is: pre-sensitization, week 0. Treatment meaning: therapeutic diphenylcyclopropenone sensitization with weekly scalp DPC. Material: whole blood, obtained in connection with sensitization to the hapten diphenylcyclopropenone (DPC). The receptor set was obtained from a woman aged 45-65 years with alopecia areata. Some clones in this sample may be carry-over from other donors' samples.

Ten or more counts support this clonotype. The chain employs TRBV9 and TRBJ2-7, with 9 bases lining up with TRBD1. The junction had 8 bases not matched to a gene; V was cut back by 4 bases and J by 0 bases. CDR1 and CDR2 (germline): SGDLS, YYNGEE. CDR3 length equals 16 residues. The CDR3 DNA sequence: TGTGCCAGCAGCCCGACGGCGGGACAGGGCTCCTACGAGCAGTACTTC. Its translation: CASSPTAGQGSYEQYF.

The chain carries TRBV12-3 or TRBV12-4 and TRBJ1-6, with 8 bases fitting TRBD1. V was pared by 5 bases and J by 7 bases, with 7 bases of the junction left unmatched. The CDR3 spans 15 residues. The CDR3 protein is CASSPSWDRNSPLHF. The CDR3 DNA is TGTGCCAGCAGTCCCTCGTGGGACAGGAATTCACCCCTCCACTTT.